One and the same sample provided the 10 T cell receptor beta chains below, sequenced in a study of shared clonotypes between healthy human individuals. Sequencing was performed with immunoSEQ multiplex PCR; in TCRdb, only in-frame clones are kept and a portion is missing. The table has approximately 330,000 clones, about 70% seen once. Sequenced input: memory CD4+ T cells sorted from blood. Subset of the sample: CD45RA-negative fraction. All receptors derive from a man under 40 in good health.

This chain connects TRBV7-8 to TRBJ2-7, with TRBD2 matching over 8 bases. The trim removed 6 bases at V and 5 bases at J, leaving 9 bases unmatched. The germline gives CDR1 SGHVS, CDR2 FQNEAQ. The CDR3 covers 14 residues. The CDR3 DNA follows: TGTGCCAGCAGTAGGAGCGGGAGCTTCAACGAGCAGTACTTC. This sequence encodes CASSRSGSFNEQYF.

This clone has only one observation. The sample carries other DNA sequences with the same CDR3. The chain couples TRBV5-1 to TRBJ2-5; 9 bases map to TRBD2. The CDR3 runs 14 residues. The germline V gene encodes CDR1 SGHRS and CDR2 YFSETQ. With 1 base clipped from V and 2 bases from J, the junction kept 0 bases outside the gene matches. This CDR3 reads CASSLTSGQETQYF. DNA for the CDR3: TGCGCCAGCAGCTTGACTAGCGGGCAAGAGACCCAGTACTTC.

The rearrangement links TRBV28 to TRBJ2-1; no clear D gene. The germline V and J ends were trimmed by 1 base and 9 bases, with 13 bases remaining between them. CDR1 MDHEN and CDR2 SYDVKM come from the germline V gene. This CDR3 region has 14 residues. CDR3 loop: CASSLLGRGAEQFF. The CDR3 DNA reads as TGTGCCAGCAGTTTATTAGGGCGAGGTGCTGAGCAGTTCTTC.

In its sample, this clone was seen once. J is TRBJ2-7 and V is TRBV2; tentative D call: TRBD2 (5 bases). This CDR3 has 14 residues. In germline, CDR1 is SNHLY, CDR2 FYNNEI. Deletions cut 6 bases from V and 0 bases from J, with 12 bases between. Written as DNA, the CDR3 is TGTGCCAGCAGCCGAGCGGTCGACTCCTACGAGCAGTACTTC. Translating gives CASSRAVDSYEQYF.

This clone appeared a few times. This chain links TRBV29-1 with TRBJ2-2; TRBD1 matches at 10 bases. J gave up 5 bases and V 6 bases, and 9 bases lay outside the gene matches. The CDR3 runs to 15 residues. CDR1 is SQVTM and CDR2 is ANQGSEA in the germline V gene. CDR3 nucleotide sequence: TGCAGCGTAAACCCCGGGACAGGGGAAACCGGGGAGCTGTTTTTT. It yields the protein CSVNPGTGETGELFF.

V usage is TRBV6-1 and J usage is TRBJ2-7; D is possibly TRBD2 (6 bases). V lost 4 bases and J lost 4, with 8 bases in between. This CDR3 comprises 12 residues. Germline V CDR1 and CDR2: MNHNS, SASEGT. The CDR3 DNA is TGTGCCAGCAGTGGAGGGACTTACGAGCAGTACTTC. Protein sequence: CASSGGTYEQYF.

This rearrangement joins TRBV7-2 to TRBJ2-5; tentatively, D is TRBD1 (6 bases). CDR1 and CDR2 from the germline V gene are SGHTA and FQGNSA. V lost 0 bases and J lost 7, with 12 bases in between. The CDR3 covers 14 residues. The CDR3 sequence: CASSLALLGGTQYF. The CDR3 DNA is TGTGCCAGCAGCTTAGCCCTTCTAGGGGGGACCCAGTACTTC. The full variable domain, in which reference TRBV7-2 and TRBJ2-5 provide the parts outside the CDR3, is GAGVSQSPSNKVTEKGKDVELRCDPISGHTALYWYRQSLGQGLEFLIYFQGNSAPDKSGLPSDRFSAERTGGSVSTLTIQRTQQEDSAVYLCASSLALLGGTQYFGPGTRLLVL.

The chain is built from TRBV6-1 and TRBJ1-2; the D is unclear. CDR3 length: 12 amino acids. Trimming shortened V by 6 bases and J by 0 bases, and 5 bases separated the two germline ends. Germline V CDR1 and CDR2: MNHNS, SASEGT. The CDR3 sequence: CASSRSNYGYTF. CDR3 coding DNA: TGTGCCAGCAGCCGGTCTAACTATGGCTACACCTTC.

The genes are TRBV11-3 and TRBJ2-1, with D maybe TRBD2 (6 bases). V was pared by 0 bases and J by 7 bases, with 19 bases between. Germline V lookup: CDR1 SGHNT, CDR2 YENEEA. CDR3 length: 17 residues. The CDR3 DNA is TGTGCCAGCAGCTTAGAACTGCGGGATGGCGTTAGGAATGAGCAGTTCTTC. Protein: CASSLELRDGVRNEQFF.

About this clone itself: Other DNA variants within this sample encode the same CDR3. The chain uses TRBV18 and TRBJ1-3; D not resolved. The CDR3 length is 15 residues. Germline CDR1 is KGHSH and CDR2 is LQKENI. Trimming pared 3 bases from V and 0 bases from J, leaving 9 bases between. DNA of the CDR3: TGTGCCAGCTCACCTTCCGGTACCTCTGGAAACACCATATATTTT. Translating gives CASSPSGTSGNTIYF.